Presented here are 16 T cell receptor beta chains from one specimen sequenced in a study of CD8 T cells in Susac syndrome. With random hexamers, reverse transcription was performed on roughly 0.5 to 1 ug of RNA. TCRdb used MiXCR to reprocess the immunoSEQ multiplex PCR reads, holding one entry per CDR3 protein. This table holds roughly 150,000 distinct CDR3 sequences, 90% to 95% found once. The specimen was CD4+ T cells from PBMCs. The receptors stem from a human donor with Susac syndrome.

The chain links TRBV5-1 to TRBJ2-5; possible D gene TRBD1, 6 bases. The germline V and J ends were trimmed by 4 bases and 4 bases, with 14 bases remaining between them. CDR3 length: 14 residues. The germline gives CDR1 SGHRS, CDR2 YFSETQ. CDR3 sequence (DNA): TGCGCCAGCAGCACCGCCCTAGGGGGAGAGACCCAGTACTTC. Its protein is CASSTALGGETQYF. Full variable domain (missing parts from reference TRBV5-1 and TRBJ2-5): KAGVTQTPRYLIKTRGQQVTLSCSPISGHRSVSWYQQTPGQGLQFLFEYFSETQRNKGNFPGRFSGRQFSNSRSEMNVSTLELGDSALYLCASSTALGGETQYFGPGTRLLVL.

The chain employs TRBV4-2 and TRBJ2-3; D tentatively reads TRBD1 or TRBD2 (5 bases each). V was trimmed by 4 bases and J by 2 bases, leaving 13 bases between them. Germline V CDR1 and CDR2: LGHNA, YNFKEQ. The CDR3 extends over 15 amino acids. CDR3 DNA: TGTGCCAGCAGCCCCAGGGACCAGACCACAGATACGCAGTATTTT. This sequence encodes CASSPRDQTTDTQYF.

The genes are TRBV2 and TRBJ2-5; no clear D. This CDR3 has 14 amino acids. V lost 5 bases to trimming and J lost 0 bases, with 10 bases between them. Looked up from germline, CDR1 is SNHLY and CDR2 is FYNNEI. The CDR3 spells CASSPTGHQETQYF. In DNA, the CDR3 is TGTGCCAGCAGTCCCACGGGCCACCAAGAGACCCAGTACTTC.

The chain couples TRBV18 to TRBJ1-2, with a tentative D call TRBD1 (5 bases). With 6 bases removed from V and 5 bases from J, the gap between germline ends came to 22 bases. This CDR3 has 16 residues. Germline V gene sequence: CDR1 KGHSH, CDR2 LQKENI. The CDR3 DNA is TGTGCCAGCTCTTCCACCCCCACAGGACCGGGGTATGGCTACACCTTC. Translation: CASSSTPTGPGYGYTF.

The chain is built from TRBV6-2 or TRBV6-3 and TRBJ2-1; D gene uncertain. Germline CDR1 MNHEY, CDR2 SVGEGT. CDR3 length equals 18 residues. V lost 0 bases to trimming and J lost 0 bases, with 15 bases between them. The CDR3 here is CASSYSIVGSSSYNEQFF. CDR3 DNA: TGTGCCAGCAGTTACTCGATTGTCGGGTCTAGCTCCTACAATGAGCAGTTCTTC.

The chain uses TRBV9 and TRBJ1-1; no reliable D call. The length of the CDR3 is 15 residues. Between the trimmed V and J ends, which lost 0 bases and 4 bases, there was a span of 13 bases. CDR1 and CDR2 (germline): SGDLS, YYNGEE. The CDR3 here is CASSVVTTPGTEAFF. The CDR3 coding sequence is TGTGCCAGCAGCGTAGTGACAACCCCGGGCACTGAAGCTTTCTTT.

The chain couples TRBV9 to TRBJ2-3; D might be TRBD1 (5 bases). The CDR3 length is 15 residues. Germline V CDR1 and CDR2: SGDLS, YYNGEE. Trimming took 1 base from V and 5 from J, leaving 14 bases between them. CDR3 residues: CASSVMGQGRDTQYF. CDR3 nucleotides: TGTGCCAGCAGCGTAATGGGGCAGGGCCGAGATACGCAGTATTTT.

This rearrangement joins TRBV4-3 to TRBJ2-7; D call uncertain. V lost 0 bases and J 7 bases, leaving 7 bases between the germline ends. This CDR3 has 12 residues. Germline V gene data show CDR1 as LGHNA and CDR2 as YSLEER. The CDR3 nucleotides read TGCGCCAGCAGCCAAGATACGAGAGAGCAGTACTTC. Translated: CASSQDTREQYF.

The chain uses TRBV7-2 and TRBJ2-3, with D perhaps matching TRBD1 (5 bases). The CDR3 consists of 15 residues. CDR1 and CDR2 from the germline V gene are SGHTA and FQGNSA. The V and J ends lost 4 bases and 0 bases respectively, with 11 bases between them. The CDR3 is CASSSGITSTDTQYF. The CDR3 DNA reads as TGTGCCAGCAGCTCAGGGATAACTAGCACAGATACGCAGTATTTT.

This CDR3 is CASRGQRSSYEQYF. The DNA for the CDR3 is TGTGCCAGCAGGGGACAGAGGAGCTCCTACGAGCAGTACTTC. V gene TRBV2 combines with J gene TRBJ2-7, with TRBD1 matching over 7 bases. Losses at the gene ends were 6 bases for V and 0 bases for J; bases not matched to a gene: 5. The CDR3 runs to 14 residues. In germline, CDR1 is SNHLY, CDR2 FYNNEI.

The chain carries TRBV20-1 and TRBJ1-1; no definite D call. The CDR3 extends over 12 amino acids. Germline V gives CDR1 DFQATT, CDR2 SNEGSKA (reference sequence). Trimming took 5 bases from V and 8 from J, leaving 15 bases between them. The CDR3 sequence is CSAFSEAEEAFF. For the CDR3, the DNA is TGCAGTGCTTTCTCGGAGGCGGAAGAAGCTTTCTTT.

The chain couples TRBV15 to TRBJ2-7, with TRBD2 matching 10 bases. J was trimmed by 3 bases and V by 0 bases; bases with no gene match: 8. This CDR3 is built from 17 residues. The germline CDR1 and CDR2 sequences are LNHNV and YYDKDF (reference sequence). The CDR3 bases are TGTGCCACCAGCAGAGATACCCTAGCGGGGGACTTCTACGAGCAGTACTTC. This translates into CATSRDTLAGDFYEQYF.

V usage is TRBV2 and J usage is TRBJ1-2; perhaps TRBD1 as D (6 bases). V lost 6 bases and J 9 bases, leaving 20 bases between the germline ends. CDR1 and CDR2 (germline): SNHLY, FYNNEI. CDR3 size: 14 residues. The CDR3 DNA follows: TGTGCCAGCAGCGCCGGACAGCCCCTGCTCCGCTACACCTTC. This encodes CASSAGQPLLRYTF.

The chain uses TRBV12-3 or TRBV12-4 and TRBJ2-3; D gene unclear. Trimming removed 7 bases from V and 5 bases from J, with 10 bases in between. The CDR3 is 12 amino acids. CDR3 DNA: TGTGCCAGCACCCTGGAGCTAGATACGCAGTATTTT. Translated, it gives CASTLELDTQYF.

The table lists this clonotype with a few counts. This rearrangement joins TRBV20-1 to TRBJ1-1, with a weak D call TRBD1 (5 bases). The germline V gene encodes CDR1 DFQATT and CDR2 SNEGSKA (reference sequence). With 6 bases removed from V and 5 bases from J, the gap between germline ends came to 16 bases. The CDR3 spans 13 residues. The CDR3 reads CSAPGQGGTEAFF. The CDR3 DNA reads TGCAGTGCCCCCGGGCAGGGTGGAACTGAAGCTTTCTTT.

The chain couples TRBV9 to TRBJ2-7, with 8 bases lining up with TRBD1. The CDR3 sequence is 15 residues long. In germline, CDR1 is SGDLS, CDR2 YYNGEE. Trimming at V came to 4 bases and at J to 3 bases, leaving 9 bases not matched to a gene. The CDR3 DNA reads TGTGCCAGCAGCTCGGGACAGGAGCCCTTCTACGAGCAGTACTTC. Translated: CASSSGQEPFYEQYF.